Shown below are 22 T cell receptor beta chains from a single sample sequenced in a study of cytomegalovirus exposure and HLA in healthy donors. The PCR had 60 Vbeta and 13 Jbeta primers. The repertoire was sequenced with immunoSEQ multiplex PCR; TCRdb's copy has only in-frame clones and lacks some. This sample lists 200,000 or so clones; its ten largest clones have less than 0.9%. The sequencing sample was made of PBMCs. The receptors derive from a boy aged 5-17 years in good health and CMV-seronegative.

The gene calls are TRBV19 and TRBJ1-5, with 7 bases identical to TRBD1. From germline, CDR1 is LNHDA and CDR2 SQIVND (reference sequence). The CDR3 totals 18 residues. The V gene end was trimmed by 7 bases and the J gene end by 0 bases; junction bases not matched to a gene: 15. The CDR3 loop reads CASKGVFGNRGSNQPQHF. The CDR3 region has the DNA TGTGCCAGTAAGGGAGTTTTCGGGAACAGGGGTAGCAATCAGCCCCAGCATTTT. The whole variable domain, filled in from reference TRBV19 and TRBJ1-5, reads DGGITQSPKYLFRKEGQNVTLSCEQNLNHDAMYWYRQDPGQGLRLIYYSQIVNDFQKGDIAEGYSVSREKKESFPLTVTSAQKNPTAFYLCASKGVFGNRGSNQPQHFGDGTRLSIL.

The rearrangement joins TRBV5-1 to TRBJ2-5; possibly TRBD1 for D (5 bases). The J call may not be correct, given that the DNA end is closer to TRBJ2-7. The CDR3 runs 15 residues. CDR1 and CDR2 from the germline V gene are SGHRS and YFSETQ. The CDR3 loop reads CASSSDTHSSYEQYF. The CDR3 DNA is TGCGCCAGCAGCTCGGACACGCACAGCTCCTACGAGCAGTACTTC.

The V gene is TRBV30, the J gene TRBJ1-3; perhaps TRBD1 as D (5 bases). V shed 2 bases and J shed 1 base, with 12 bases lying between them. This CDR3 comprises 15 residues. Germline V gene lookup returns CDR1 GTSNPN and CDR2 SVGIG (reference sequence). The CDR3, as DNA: TGTGCCTGGAGTCAGGAAGGGGTTTCTGGAAACACCATATATTTT. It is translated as CAWSQEGVSGNTIYF.

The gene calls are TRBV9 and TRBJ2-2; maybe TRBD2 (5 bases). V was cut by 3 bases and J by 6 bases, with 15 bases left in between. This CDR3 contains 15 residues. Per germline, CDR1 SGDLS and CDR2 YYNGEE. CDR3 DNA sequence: TGTGCCAGCAGCGCAAGGGAAGGAGGAGCCGGGGAGCTGTTTTTT. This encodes CASSAREGGAGELFF.

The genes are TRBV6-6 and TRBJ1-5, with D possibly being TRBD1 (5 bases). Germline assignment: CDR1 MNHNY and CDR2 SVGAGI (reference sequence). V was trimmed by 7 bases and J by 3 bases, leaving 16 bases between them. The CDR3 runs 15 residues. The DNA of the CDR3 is TGTGCCAGCACCTCTGACAGATCAATCAATCAGCCCCAGCATTTT. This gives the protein CASTSDRSINQPQHF.

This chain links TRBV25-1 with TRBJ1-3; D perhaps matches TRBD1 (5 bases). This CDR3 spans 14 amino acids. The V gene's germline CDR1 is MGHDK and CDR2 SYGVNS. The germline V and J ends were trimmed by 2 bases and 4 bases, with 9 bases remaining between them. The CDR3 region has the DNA TGTGCCAGCAGTGAAAGACAGCAAGGAAACACCATATATTTT. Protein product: CASSERQQGNTIYF. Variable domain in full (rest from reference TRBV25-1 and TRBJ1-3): EADIYQTPRYLVIGTGKKITLECSQTMGHDKMYWYQQDPGMELHLIHYSYGVNSTEKGDLSSESTVSRIRTEHFPLTLESARPSHTSQYLCASSERQQGNTIYFGEGSWLTVV.

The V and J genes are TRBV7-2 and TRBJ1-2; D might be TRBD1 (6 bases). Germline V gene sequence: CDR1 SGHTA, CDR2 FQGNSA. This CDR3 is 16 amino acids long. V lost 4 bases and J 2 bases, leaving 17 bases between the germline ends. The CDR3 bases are TGTGCCAGCAGCTATACCGGGACACTGATAAACTATGGCTACACCTTC. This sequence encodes CASSYTGTLINYGYTF.

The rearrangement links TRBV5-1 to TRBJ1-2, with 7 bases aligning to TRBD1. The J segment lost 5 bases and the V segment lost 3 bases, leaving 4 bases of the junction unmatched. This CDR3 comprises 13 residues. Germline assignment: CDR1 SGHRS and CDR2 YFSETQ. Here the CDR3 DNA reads TGCGCCAGCAGCTCAACACAGGGGTATGGCTACACCTTC. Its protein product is CASSSTQGYGYTF.

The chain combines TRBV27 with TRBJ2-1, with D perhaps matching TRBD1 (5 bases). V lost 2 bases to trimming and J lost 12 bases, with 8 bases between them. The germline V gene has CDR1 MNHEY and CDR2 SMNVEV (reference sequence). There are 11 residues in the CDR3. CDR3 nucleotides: TGTGCCAGCAGTTTAGGGGCTATGCAGTTCTTC. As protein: CASSLGAMQFF.

The CDR3 loop reads CASSQALLREPGGYTF. The CDR3, as DNA: TGCGCCAGCAGCCAGGCTCTTCTCCGGGAGCCGGGGGGCTACACCTTC. J is TRBJ1-2 and V is TRBV4-1; D unclear. This CDR3 has 16 amino acids. The V and J ends lost 3 bases and 8 bases respectively, with 22 bases between them. The germline CDR1 and CDR2 sequences are MGHRA and YSYEKL.

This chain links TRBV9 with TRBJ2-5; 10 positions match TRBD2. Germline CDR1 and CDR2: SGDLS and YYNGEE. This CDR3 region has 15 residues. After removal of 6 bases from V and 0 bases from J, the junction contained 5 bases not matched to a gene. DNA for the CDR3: TGTGCCAGCACCCTAGCGGGGGACTACCAAGAGACCCAGTACTTC. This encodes CASTLAGDYQETQYF.

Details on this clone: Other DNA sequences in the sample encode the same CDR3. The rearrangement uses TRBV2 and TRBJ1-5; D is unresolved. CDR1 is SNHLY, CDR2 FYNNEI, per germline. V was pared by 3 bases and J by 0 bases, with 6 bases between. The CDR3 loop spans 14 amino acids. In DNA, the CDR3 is TGTGCCAGCAGTGAGTTGTATAGCAATCAGCCCCAGCATTTT. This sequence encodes CASSELYSNQPQHF.

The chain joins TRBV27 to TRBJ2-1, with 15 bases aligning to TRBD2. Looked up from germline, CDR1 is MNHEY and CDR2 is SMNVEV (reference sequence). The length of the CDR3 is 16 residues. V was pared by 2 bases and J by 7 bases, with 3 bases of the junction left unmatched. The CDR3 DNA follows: TGTGCCAGCAGTTTACCGGGACTAGCGGGGGGAAATGAGCAGTTCTTC. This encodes CASSLPGLAGGNEQFF.

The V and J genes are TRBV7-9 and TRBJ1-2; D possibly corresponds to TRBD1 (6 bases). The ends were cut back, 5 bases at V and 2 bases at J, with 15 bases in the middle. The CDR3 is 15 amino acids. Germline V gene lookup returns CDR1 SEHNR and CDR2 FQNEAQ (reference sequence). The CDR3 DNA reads TGTGCCAGCAGCCCCGCCAGGGGACCGAACTATGGCTACACCTTC. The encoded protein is CASSPARGPNYGYTF.

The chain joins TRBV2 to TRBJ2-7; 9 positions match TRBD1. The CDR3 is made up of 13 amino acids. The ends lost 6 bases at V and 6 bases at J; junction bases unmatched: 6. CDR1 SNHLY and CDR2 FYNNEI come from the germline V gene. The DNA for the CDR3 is TGTGCCAGCAGCGCCCGGGACAGGGTCGAGCAGTACTTC. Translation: CASSARDRVEQYF.

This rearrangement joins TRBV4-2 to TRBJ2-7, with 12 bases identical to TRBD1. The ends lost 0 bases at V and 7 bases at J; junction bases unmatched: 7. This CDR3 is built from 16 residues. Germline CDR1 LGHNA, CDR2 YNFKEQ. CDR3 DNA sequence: TGTGCCAGCAGCCAAGATTCGGGACAGGGGGCGTGGGAGCAGTACTTC. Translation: CASSQDSGQGAWEQYF.

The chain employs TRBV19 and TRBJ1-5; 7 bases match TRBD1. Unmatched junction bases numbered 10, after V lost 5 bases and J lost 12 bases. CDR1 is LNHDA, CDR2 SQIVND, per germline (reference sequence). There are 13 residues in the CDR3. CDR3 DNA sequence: TGTGCCAGTAGTTTCACAGGGGTAGGGGGCCAGCATTTT. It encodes CASSFTGVGGQHF. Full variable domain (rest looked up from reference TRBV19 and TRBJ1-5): DGGITQSPKYLFRKEGQNVTLSCEQNLNHDAMYWYRQDPGQGLRLIYYSQIVNDFQKGDIAEGYSVSREKKESFPLTVTSAQKNPTAFYLCASSFTGVGGQHFGDGTRLSIL.

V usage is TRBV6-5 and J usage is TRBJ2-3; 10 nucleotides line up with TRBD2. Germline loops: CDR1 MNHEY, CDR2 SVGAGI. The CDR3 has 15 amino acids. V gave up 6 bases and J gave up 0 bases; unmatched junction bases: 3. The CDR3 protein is CASRKAGGSTDTQYF. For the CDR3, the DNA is TGTGCCAGCAGAAAAGCGGGGGGGAGCACAGATACGCAGTATTTT.

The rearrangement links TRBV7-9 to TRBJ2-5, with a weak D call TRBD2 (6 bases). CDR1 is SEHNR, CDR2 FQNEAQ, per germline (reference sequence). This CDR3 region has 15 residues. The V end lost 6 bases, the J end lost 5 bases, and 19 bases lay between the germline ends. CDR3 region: CASSGGRIASETQYF. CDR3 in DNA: TGTGCCAGCAGTGGGGGGAGAATTGCATCGGAGACCCAGTACTTC.

The CDR3 region has the DNA TGTGCCAGCAGCAAAGGGTTCGCGGGGACCGGGACAGGGTCCTCTGGGGCCAACGTCCTGACTTTC. This translates into CASSKGFAGTGTGSSGANVLTF. The chain has TRBV21-1 and TRBJ2-6; TRBD1, the table's D call, lacks a check against the DNA. TRBV21-1 is described as a pseudogene. CDR3 length: 22 amino acids.

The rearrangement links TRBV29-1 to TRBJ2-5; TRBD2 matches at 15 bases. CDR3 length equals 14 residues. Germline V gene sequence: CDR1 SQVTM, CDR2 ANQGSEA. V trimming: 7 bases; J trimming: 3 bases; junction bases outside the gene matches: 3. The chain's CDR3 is CSAWTSGGEETQYF. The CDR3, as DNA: TGCAGCGCCTGGACTAGCGGGGGGGAAGAGACCCAGTACTTC.

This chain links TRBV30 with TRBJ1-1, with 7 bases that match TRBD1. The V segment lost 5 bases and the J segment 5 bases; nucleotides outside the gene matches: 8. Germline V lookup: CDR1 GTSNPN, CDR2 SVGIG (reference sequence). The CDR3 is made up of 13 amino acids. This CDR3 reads CAWEGQGVTEAFF. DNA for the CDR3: TGTGCCTGGGAGGGGCAGGGGGTAACTGAAGCTTTCTTT. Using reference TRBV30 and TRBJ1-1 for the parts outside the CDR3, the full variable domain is SQTIHQWPATLVQPVGSPLSLECTVEGTSNPNLYWYRQAAGRGLQLLFYSVGIGQISSEVPQNLSASRPQDRQFILSSKKLLLSDSGFYLCAWEGQGVTEAFFGQGTRLTVV.